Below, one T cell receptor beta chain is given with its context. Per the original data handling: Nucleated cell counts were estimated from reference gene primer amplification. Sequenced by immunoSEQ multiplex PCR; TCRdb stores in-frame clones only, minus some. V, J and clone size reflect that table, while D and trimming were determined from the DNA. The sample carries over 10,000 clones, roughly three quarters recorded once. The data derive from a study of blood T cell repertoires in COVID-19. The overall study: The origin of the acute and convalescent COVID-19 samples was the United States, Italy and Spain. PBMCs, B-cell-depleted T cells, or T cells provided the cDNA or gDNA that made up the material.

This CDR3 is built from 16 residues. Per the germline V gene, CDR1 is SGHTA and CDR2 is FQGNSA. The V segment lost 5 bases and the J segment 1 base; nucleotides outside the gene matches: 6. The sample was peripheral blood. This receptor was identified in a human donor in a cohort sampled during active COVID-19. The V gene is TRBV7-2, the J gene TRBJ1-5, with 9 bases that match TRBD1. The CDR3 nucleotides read TGTGCCAGCAGCCCACAGGGGGCGGGGAGCAATCAGCCCCAGCATTTT. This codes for CASSPQGAGSNQPQHF. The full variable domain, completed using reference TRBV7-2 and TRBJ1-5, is GAGVSQSPSNKVTEKGKDVELRCDPISGHTALYWYRQSLGQGLEFLIYFQGNSAPDKSGLPSDRFSAERTGGSVSTLTIQRTQQEDSAVYLCASSPQGAGSNQPQHFGDGTRLSIL.